This T cell receptor beta chain was profiled in a study of shared clonotypes between healthy human individuals. Study-wide context: Each donor's CD4 naive and CD4 memory cells filled three plates apiece, CD8 naive two, and CD8 memory one.

CD4+ cell separation produced CD45RA+ naive and CD45RA-negative memory subsets. TCRdb's copy holds only in-frame clones and misses some; the assay was immunoSEQ multiplex PCR. This table holds approximately 1,500,000 clones, about 96% found once. The germline gives CDR1 SEHNR, CDR2 FQNEAQ (reference sequence). The CDR3 has 16 residues. Trimming stripped 10 bases from V and 1 base from J, with 21 bases between. This clonotype was sampled from a man aged 25-45 years in good health. The chain is built from TRBV7-9 and TRBJ2-3, with D possibly called TRBD1 or TRBD2 (5 bases each). Sequenced material: naive CD4+ T cells sorted from blood. Subset of the sample: CD45RA+ positively selected. CDR3 protein: CAINSNLGDGTDTQYF. Written as DNA, the CDR3 is TGTGCCATCAATAGTAACTTGGGGGATGGCACAGATACGCAGTATTTT.